The T cell receptor beta chain described here comes from a study of T cells in Graves' hyperthyroidism and ophthalmopathy. Diagnoses rested on clinical symptoms, serum thyroxine and TRAb, thyroid ultrasound and orbital computed tomography. Roughly 9.1 ml of fresh peripheral blood supplied the PBMCs. Deletions cut 2 bases from V and 0 bases from J, with 9 bases between. The CDR3 has 15 residues. What was amplified from RNA transcripts were TCR beta CDR3 regions. A first-round RT-PCR of the TCR CDR3 used the HTBI primer set. TCRdb re-analysed the multiplex PCR reads in MiXCR, keeping a single row per CDR3 protein. This sample has around 600,000 distinct CDR3 sequences; 14% occur once, and the top ten carry approximately 12%. This clonotype was recorded at least ten times.

Material: blood. The receptor was isolated from a woman in her forties or fifties with Graves' ophthalmopathy. The chain links TRBV12-3 or TRBV12-4 to TRBJ2-3; perhaps D is TRBD1 or TRBD2 (5 bases each). The CDR3 DNA follows: TGTGCCAGCAGTTTAAGTGGGGACAGCACAGATACGCAGTATTTT. Translated: CASSLSGDSTDTQYF.